A single sample is the source of the 5 T cell receptor beta chains below, sequenced in a study of shared clonotypes between healthy human individuals. Some clones are missing from TCRdb's copy, which holds only in-frame ones; the method was immunoSEQ multiplex PCR. The sample records more than 2,000,000 clones, 80% to 95% being singletons. Sequenced material: naive CD4+ T cells from PBMCs. Documented subset: CD45RA+ positively selected. These receptors were taken from a man between 18 and 35 years old in good health. Some clones in this sample may be carry-over from other donors' samples.

V is TRBV9 and J is TRBJ2-3; 11 nucleotides align to TRBD2. Losses at the gene ends were 1 base for V and 5 bases for J; bases not matched to a gene: 6. CDR3 length: 16 amino acids. The germline gives CDR1 SGDLS, CDR2 YYNGEE. The CDR3 DNA follows: TGTGCCAGCAGCGTATTAGCGGGAGGGCCGGAAGATACGCAGTATTTT. Translation: CASSVLAGGPEDTQYF.

The table lists this clone with a few counts. The chain carries TRBV14 and TRBJ1-2; perhaps TRBD1 as D (6 bases). The CDR3 spans 14 residues. Germline V CDR1 and CDR2: SGHDN, FVKESK. V was pared by 1 base and J by 8 bases, with 14 bases between. The CDR3 DNA is TGTGCCAGCAGCCAAGTAGCCGGGGGCGTAGGCTACACCTTC. It translates to CASSQVAGGVGYTF.

The V and J genes are TRBV27 and TRBJ2-2, with a weak D call TRBD2 (5 bases). CDR3 length: 14 residues. CDR1 and CDR2 from the germline V gene are MNHEY and SMNVEV (reference sequence). Trimming removed 9 bases at V and 4 bases at J, with 15 bases between. The CDR3 DNA reads TGTGCCAGTCAGCGGCAGGCCACCACCGGGGAGCTGTTTTTT. Protein: CASQRQATTGELFF.

V gene TRBV28 combines with J gene TRBJ2-3, with D perhaps TRBD2 (6 bases). CDR1 MDHEN and CDR2 SYDVKM come from the germline V gene. The CDR3 contains 15 residues. The ends were cut back, 7 bases at V and 5 bases at J, with 19 bases in the middle. CDR3 coding DNA: TGTGCCAGCAAGGCTGAGACTAGTCGGGGAGATACGCAGTATTTT. This sequence encodes CASKAETSRGDTQYF.

On this clone itself: Additional DNA sequences in this sample encode the identical CDR3. V and J are TRBV11-3 and TRBJ1-1; D not resolved. Germline values: CDR1 SGHNT, CDR2 YENEEA. There are 13 residues in the CDR3. The germline V and J ends were trimmed by 3 bases and 1 base, with 6 bases remaining between them. CDR3 residues: CASSFGGNTEAFF. CDR3 sequence (DNA): TGTGCCAGCAGCTTTGGAGGGAACACTGAAGCTTTCTTT. The variable domain in full, with the rest retrieved from reference TRBV11-3 and TRBJ1-1, is EAGVVQSPRYKIIEKKQPVAFWCNPISGHNTLYWYLQNLGQGPELLIRYENEEAVDDSQLPKDRFSAERLKGVDSTLKIQPAELGDSAVYLCASSFGGNTEAFFGQGTRLTVV.